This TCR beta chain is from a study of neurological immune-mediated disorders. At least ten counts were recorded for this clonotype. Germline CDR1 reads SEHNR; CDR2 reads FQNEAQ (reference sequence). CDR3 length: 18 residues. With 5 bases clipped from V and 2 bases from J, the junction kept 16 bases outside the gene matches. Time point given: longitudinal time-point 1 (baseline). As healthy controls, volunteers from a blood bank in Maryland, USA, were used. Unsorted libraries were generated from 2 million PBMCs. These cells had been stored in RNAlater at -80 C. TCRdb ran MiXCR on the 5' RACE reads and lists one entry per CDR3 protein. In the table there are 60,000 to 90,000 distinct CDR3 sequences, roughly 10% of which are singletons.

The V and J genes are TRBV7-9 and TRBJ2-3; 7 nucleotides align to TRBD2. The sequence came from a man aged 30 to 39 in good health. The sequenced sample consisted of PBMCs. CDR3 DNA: TGTGCCAGCAGCCACCCCTCCTGGGCGGGAGAATTCACAGATACGCAGTATTTT. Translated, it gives CASSHPSWAGEFTDTQYF.